The 30 T cell receptor beta chains listed next were all sequenced from one sample in a study of T-cell memory formation after mild COVID-19. TCRdb recomputed calls from the 5' RACE reads with MiXCR, one row per CDR3 protein. The data hold about 440,000 distinct CDR3 sequences, with 15% to 25% observed a single time. Material: PBMCs or a T cell subset sorted from them (not recorded which). These TCRs come from an adult woman who had mild COVID-19 (a few samples of this study predate the infection). Cell type and time point are not known.

The V and J genes are TRBV9 and TRBJ2-1; 10 bases are a match to TRBD2. Germline values: CDR1 SGDLS, CDR2 YYNGEE. Unmatched junction bases numbered 5, after V lost 3 bases and J lost 8 bases. The length of the CDR3 is 14 residues. Here the CDR3 reads CASSASGGAYEQFF. The CDR3 coding sequence is TGTGCCAGCAGCGCAAGCGGGGGGGCCTATGAGCAGTTCTTC.

This clonotype appeared a few times. The CDR3 region is CASSDTGADLYQPQHF. The CDR3 coding sequence is TGTGCCAGCAGTGATACAGGGGCCGACTTATATCAGCCCCAGCATTTT. The V gene is TRBV27, the J gene TRBJ1-5, with TRBD1 matching over 7 bases. The germline gives CDR1 MNHEY, CDR2 SMNVEV (reference sequence). The CDR3 contains 16 residues. Unmatched junction bases numbered 12, after V lost 5 bases and J lost 5 bases.

This clonotype was picked up a small number of times. The rearrangement uses TRBV7-3 and TRBJ2-5; possible D gene TRBD1, 5 bases. The CDR3 contains 14 residues. Germline CDR1 and CDR2: SGHTA and FQGTGA. Deletions cut 5 bases from V and 1 base from J, with 11 bases between. The CDR3 sequence is CASSRDSFQETQYF. The CDR3 nucleotides are TGTGCCAGCAGCCGCGACAGCTTCCAAGAGACCCAGTACTTC.

The chain is built from TRBV19 and TRBJ2-7; D is possibly TRBD1 (6 bases). The CDR3 is 14 residues long. V was shortened by 3 bases and J by 2 bases, with 11 bases between the two germline ends. In germline, CDR1 is LNHDA, CDR2 SQIVND (reference sequence). In nucleotides, the CDR3 is TGTGCCAGTAGTATGTTCGGACAGACCTACGAGCAGTACTTC. Translated: CASSMFGQTYEQYF.

This sequence joins TRBV5-1 and TRBJ2-7; 10 bases map to TRBD2. Per the germline V gene, CDR1 is SGHRS and CDR2 is YFSETQ. This CDR3 contains 16 residues. V lost 7 bases, J lost 2 bases, and 12 bases stayed unmatched. This CDR3 is CASSPYTSGATYEQYF. The CDR3 region has the DNA TGCGCCAGCTCCCCTTATACTAGCGGGGCTACCTACGAGCAGTACTTC.

The chain employs TRBV24-1 and TRBJ2-4; D gene unclear. The CDR3 length is 12 residues. Germline V gives CDR1 KGHDR, CDR2 SFDVKD. Trimming cost V 12 bases and J 2 bases, with 10 bases left between them. The CDR3 sequence is CALTLPKNIQYF. CDR3 nucleotides: TGTGCCCTAACGTTGCCCAAAAACATTCAGTACTTC.

Worth noting for this clonotype: With a much larger clone just one base away, this may be a read error. The chain links TRBV13 to TRBJ1-1, with TRBD1 matching 7 bases. The CDR3 loop spans 14 amino acids. The germline gives CDR1 PRHDT, CDR2 FYEKMQ (reference sequence). Trimming took 0 bases from V and 3 from J; bases not matched to a gene: 1. CDR3 sequence reads: CASSLGRGDTEAFF. CDR3 DNA sequence: TGTGCCAGCAGCTTAGGCAGGGGGGACACTGAAGCTTTCTTT.

This clonotype appeared a few times. The chain couples TRBV7-8 to TRBJ2-7, with 7 bases matching TRBD1. The CDR3 is made up of 15 amino acids. V was pared by 1 base and J by 3 bases, with 6 bases of the junction left unmatched. CDR1 and CDR2 (germline): SGHVS, FQNEAQ. The CDR3, as DNA: TGTGCCAGCAGCTTAGAAGGGGGCGCAGGCTACGAGCAGTACTTC. This codes for CASSLEGGAGYEQYF.

V and J are TRBV6-2 or TRBV6-3 and TRBJ2-3, with TRBD1 matching 9 bases. CDR3 length: 18 amino acids. The germline V gene encodes CDR1 MNHEY and CDR2 SVGEGT. With V trimmed by 0 bases and J by 4 bases, 11 bases remained unmatched. CDR3 in amino acids: CASSYSPRTGVRADTQYF. As DNA, the CDR3 is TGTGCCAGCAGTTACTCCCCTAGGACAGGGGTGCGGGCAGATACGCAGTATTTT.

In this sample, this clonotype turned up a few times. The V call is TRBV5-6, the J call TRBJ1-1; 9 nucleotides align to TRBD1. This CDR3 comprises 15 residues. The germline gives CDR1 SGHDT, CDR2 YYEEEE. V lost 4 bases, J lost 6 bases, and 10 bases stayed unmatched. CDR3 sequence (DNA): TGTGCCAGCAGCAAACGGACAGGGGAAGGCGCTGAAGCTTTCTTT. It encodes CASSKRTGEGAEAFF. Full variable domain (remainder filled in from reference TRBV5-6 and TRBJ1-1): DAGVTQSPTHLIKTRGQQVTLRCSPKSGHDTVSWYQQALGQGPQFIFQYYEEEERQRGNFPDRFSGHQFPNYSSELNVNALLLGDSALYLCASSKRTGEGAEAFFGQGTRLTVV.

This chain uses TRBV5-5 with TRBJ1-5; 10 positions match TRBD1. The ends lost 4 bases at V and 7 bases at J; junction bases unmatched: 11. CDR1 SGHKS and CDR2 YYEKEE come from the germline V gene (reference sequence). This CDR3 has 16 amino acids. The CDR3 sequence: CASSPSGTGVRQPQHF. Written as DNA, the CDR3 is TGTGCCAGCAGCCCCTCCGGGACAGGGGTGAGGCAGCCCCAGCATTTT.

In this sample, this clonotype turned up once. The rearrangement joins TRBV24-1 to TRBJ1-2, with 7 bases lining up with TRBD1. The trim removed 4 bases at V and 4 bases at J, leaving 5 bases unmatched. The CDR3 totals 14 residues. Per germline, CDR1 KGHDR and CDR2 SFDVKD. CDR3 protein: CATSDSYRGYGYTF. CDR3 sequence (DNA): TGTGCCACCAGTGACAGCTACAGGGGCTATGGCTACACCTTC.

This chain uses TRBV7-2 with TRBJ2-2, with D perhaps matching TRBD1 or TRBD2 (6 bases each). This CDR3 has 18 amino acids. CDR1 SGHTA and CDR2 FQGNSA come from the germline V gene. The V end was cut by 4 bases, the J end by 2 bases, with 20 bases between. CDR3 nucleotides: TGTGCCAGCAGCTCCCCCCGTATGGGGGGACATAACACCGGGGAGCTGTTTTTT. This gives the protein CASSSPRMGGHNTGELFF.

The genes are TRBV4-3 and TRBJ1-2; 8 bases agree with TRBD1. The CDR3 extends over 16 amino acids. Germline-derived CDR1 and CDR2 are LGHNA and YSLEER. The V segment lost 0 bases and the J segment 5 bases; nucleotides outside the gene matches: 8. The chain's CDR3 is CASSQDTQGARYGYTF. In DNA form, the CDR3 reads TGCGCCAGCAGCCAAGATACCCAGGGGGCGCGGTATGGCTACACCTTC.

This clonotype was seen repeatedly, ten times or more. The chain combines TRBV6-1 with TRBJ2-5; 7 bases match TRBD1. The germline gives CDR1 MNHNS, CDR2 SASEGT. The CDR3 has 14 residues. J was trimmed by 3 bases and V by 2 bases; bases with no gene match: 3. CDR3 amino acids: CASSESGQKETQYF. Written as DNA, the CDR3 is TGTGCCAGCAGTGAATCGGGACAGAAAGAGACCCAGTACTTC.

The chain carries TRBV29-1 and TRBJ2-5; possible D gene TRBD1, 6 bases. V was pared by 5 bases and J by 5 bases, with 15 bases between. CDR1 and CDR2 (germline): SQVTM, ANQGSEA. The CDR3 loop spans 13 amino acids. CDR3 loop: CSVLQRTGETQYF. The DNA for the CDR3 is TGCAGCGTTCTTCAGAGAACAGGGGAGACCCAGTACTTC.

This clonotype was counted between two and nine times. The gene calls are TRBV7-9 and TRBJ2-3, with D uncertain. V lost 2 bases to trimming and J lost 1 base, with 13 bases between them. In germline, CDR1 is SEHNR, CDR2 FQNEAQ (reference sequence). This CDR3 has 16 amino acids. Here the CDR3 DNA reads TGTGCCAGCAGCTTAAAAGCCCGATGGGGCACAGATACGCAGTATTTT. Protein: CASSLKARWGTDTQYF.

The chain links TRBV24-1 to TRBJ2-1, with no clear D. Trimming shortened V by 1 base and J by 2 bases, and 11 bases separated the two germline ends. CDR1 is KGHDR, CDR2 SFDVKD, per germline. The CDR3 is 16 amino acids. CDR3 coding DNA: TGTGCCACCAGTGATTTAGGTGCTAGAACCTACAATGAGCAGTTCTTC. Its protein product is CATSDLGARTYNEQFF.

This clonotype showed up just a few times. This chain links TRBV11-1 with TRBJ2-1, with 10 bases that match TRBD2. Per the germline V gene, CDR1 is SGHAT and CDR2 is FQDESV (reference sequence). The ends lost 5 bases at V and 5 bases at J; junction bases unmatched: 6. The CDR3 has 15 residues. CDR3 nucleotides: TGTGCCAGCAGCCCAAGACTAGCGGGTCACAATGAGCAGTTCTTC. It translates to CASSPRLAGHNEQFF.

The table lists this clonotype with a few counts. V and J are TRBV7-8 and TRBJ2-7; 8 bases line up with TRBD1. J was trimmed by 4 bases and V by 4 bases; bases with no gene match: 6. The CDR3 is 14 residues long. Germline CDR1 and CDR2: SGHVS and FQNEAQ. In DNA, the CDR3 is TGTGCCAGCAGCTCCCCGGACAGGGTGTACGAGCAGTACTTC. Its translation: CASSSPDRVYEQYF.

This clonotype occurred a few times. The chain joins TRBV6-5 to TRBJ2-7; 7 nucleotides line up with TRBD2. The CDR3 covers 14 residues. V gave up 6 bases and J gave up 7 bases; unmatched junction bases: 12. Germline V gene data show CDR1 as MNHEY and CDR2 as SVGAGI. CDR3 protein: CASSLQRDPREQYF. Written as DNA, the CDR3 is TGTGCCAGCAGCCTTCAGCGGGACCCTAGAGAGCAGTACTTC.

This clonotype came up a few times. V and J are TRBV5-1 and TRBJ2-1, with 9 bases matching TRBD2. This CDR3 contains 15 residues. Germline V gives CDR1 SGHRS, CDR2 YFSETQ. V shed 2 bases and J 6 bases; nucleotides not matched to a gene: 6. The CDR3 sequence is CASSFSGSIANEQFF. The CDR3 DNA reads TGCGCCAGCAGCTTTAGCGGGAGTATCGCCAATGAGCAGTTCTTC.

This clonotype showed up just a few times. This sequence joins TRBV20-1 and TRBJ2-5; the D gene is possibly TRBD2 (5 bases). The germline V gene has CDR1 DFQATT and CDR2 SNEGSKA (reference sequence). There are 14 residues in the CDR3. Trimming left V 0 bases short and J 4 bases short, with 12 bases between. The chain's CDR3 is CSARDRGRGETQYF. In DNA, the CDR3 is TGCAGTGCTAGAGATCGAGGGCGAGGAGAGACCCAGTACTTC.

The rearrangement links TRBV10-3 to TRBJ2-7; D remains unclear. The germline V gene has CDR1 ENHRY and CDR2 SYGVKD. V was clipped by 7 bases and J by 0 bases, with 16 bases between them. The CDR3 consists of 15 residues. As DNA, the CDR3 is TGTGCCATCAAAGACCCCGTTAGTCGCTCCTACGAGCAGTACTTC. It yields the protein CAIKDPVSRSYEQYF.

This clonotype has more than one count but fewer than ten. The chain is built from TRBV2 and TRBJ2-5; 14 bases match TRBD2. V lost 6 bases, J lost 2 bases, and 5 bases stayed unmatched. CDR3 length: 16 amino acids. Germline-derived CDR1 and CDR2 are SNHLY and FYNNEI. CDR3 sequence: CASSGGTSGGQETQYF. The DNA of the CDR3 is TGTGCCAGCAGCGGAGGGACTAGCGGGGGTCAAGAGACCCAGTACTTC.

The chain's CDR3 is CASSQDLGPGELFF. The CDR3, as DNA: TGTGCCAGCAGCCAAGATTTAGGCCCCGGGGAGCTGTTTTTT. This rearrangement joins TRBV3-1 to TRBJ2-2; D is ambiguous. Germline CDR1 reads LGHDT; CDR2 reads YNNKEL (reference sequence). Deletions cut 0 bases from V and 6 bases from J, with 8 bases between. The CDR3 runs 14 residues.

This clonotype was picked up many times. The chain combines TRBV20-1 with TRBJ2-3; 9 bases line up with TRBD2. V was clipped by 3 bases and J by 4 bases; unmatched bases: 5. Germline V CDR1 and CDR2: DFQATT, SNEGSKA (reference sequence). This CDR3 has 14 amino acids. DNA of the CDR3: TGCAGTGCTAGTGGCACTAGCGGGCCAGATACGCAGTATTTT. This sequence encodes CSASGTSGPDTQYF.

The chain carries TRBV29-1 and TRBJ2-1, with 16 bases lining up with TRBD2. In germline, CDR1 is SQVTM, CDR2 ANQGSEA. Trimming removed 6 bases from V and 7 bases from J; junction bases left unmatched: 12. The CDR3 runs to 17 residues. CDR3 in DNA: TGCAGCGTAGTACTGGGACTAGCGGGAGGGAAGGGGAATGAGCAGTTCTTC. This encodes CSVVLGLAGGKGNEQFF.

The gene calls are TRBV7-9 and TRBJ1-1; D gene unclear. CDR1 and CDR2 from the germline V gene are SEHNR and FQNEAQ (reference sequence). This CDR3 region has 12 residues. V shed 5 bases and J shed 5 bases, with 9 bases lying between them. CDR3: CASSQLETEAFF. The CDR3, as DNA: TGTGCCAGCAGCCAACTCGAGACTGAAGCTTTCTTT.

This clonotype has a handful of counts. The chain joins TRBV20-1 to TRBJ2-7; 11 nucleotides match TRBD2. Germline V CDR1 and CDR2: DFQATT, SNEGSKA (reference sequence). The trim removed 4 bases at V and 2 bases at J, leaving 7 bases unmatched. This CDR3 contains 15 residues. CDR3 nucleotides: TGCAGTGCTAAAAGGGGACTAGCGGAAACCTACGAGCAGTACTTC. This codes for CSAKRGLAETYEQYF.